The rows below give T cell receptor beta chains drawn from one sample of a study of T cell responses to AZD1222 COVID-19 vaccine. Repertoires were generated with immunoSEQ multiplex PCR, while TCRdb's copy carries only in-frame clones and drops some. The sample yields under 120,000 clones, 70% to 90% seen once. The specimen was peripheral blood, collected 28 days after the second AZD1222 dose. The receptor source for this set is an adult who received the AZD1222 COVID-19 vaccine. The CDR3 runs from the conserved cysteine through the conserved F or W. D genes are given only for firm matches. Clone size is stated in some rows and not others, as once, few, many or a class when expanded.

TRBV2	-	TRBJ2-3	TRBD2	TGTGCCAGCAGTGAAGAACTAGCGGGAGGTGGCGATACGCAGTATTTT	CASSEELAGGGDTQYF
TRBV6-5	-	TRBJ1-3	-	TGTGCCAGCAACGACCGGTCTGGAAACACCATATATTTT	CASNDRSGNTIYF
TRBV6-5	-	TRBJ1-2	TRBD1	TGTGCCAGCCTAGGGACAGGGACCTTTGGCTATGGCTACACCTTC	CASLGTGTFGYGYTF
TRBV2	-	TRBJ2-7	TRBD2	TGTGCCAGCAGCCCATCCCGGGACGGGAGGAGATACGAGCAGTACTTC	CASSPSRDGRRYEQYF
TRBV18	-	TRBJ1-2	-	TGTGCCAGCTCACCGAATGATGTTATAGGCTACACCTTC	CASSPNDVIGYTF
TRBV4-2	-	TRBJ1-6	TRBD1	TGTGCCAGCAGCCAAGGAGGGACAGTGAGTTCACCCCTCCACTTT	CASSQGGTVSSPLHF
TRBV5-1	-	TRBJ2-7	-	TGCGCCAGCAGCTTAAACGGTCGAAACTCCTACGAGCAGTACTTC	CASSLNGRNSYEQYF
TRBV24-1	-	TRBJ1-2	TRBD1	TGTGCCACCAGTGATTTGCCCAGGGGGCGCTATGGCTACACCTTC	CATSDLPRGRYGYTF
TRBV4-2	-	TRBJ2-7	-	TGTGCCAGCAGCCCCAGTTGGACTGCGAGCTCCTACGAGCAGTACTTC	CASSPSWTASSYEQYF
TRBV9	once	TRBJ2-1	-	TGTGCCAGCAGCCCTTACGGGACTGAGAGGTACAATGAGCAGTTCTTC	CASSPYGTERYNEQFF
TRBV19	-	TRBJ2-3	-	TGTGCCAGTAGTATGAAAAAGTGGGACCATGCAGATACGCAGTATTTT	CASSMKKWDHADTQYF
TRBV7-2	-	TRBJ1-5	TRBD1	TGTGCCAGCAGCTTAGAGGGACAGCTACCCAATCAGCCCCAGCATTTT	CASSLEGQLPNQPQHF
TRBV28	-	TRBJ1-5	-	TGTGCCAGCATTAGGGGTACGGTCCAGCCCCAGCATTTT	CASIRGTVQPQHF
TRBV4-1	-	TRBJ2-7	TRBD1	TGCGCCAGCAGCGAAATTTCCGGGACAGGGGGTTACGAGCAGTACTTC	CASSEISGTGGYEQYF
TRBV24-1	-	TRBJ1-1	-	TGTGCCACCAGTGAGTCCCAGAGGAACACTGAAGCTTTCTTT	CATSESQRNTEAFF
TRBV28	-	TRBJ2-5	-	TGTGCCAGCAGGTCCGGGACACGACAAGAGACCCAGTACTTC	CASRSGTRQETQYF
TRBV6-6	once	TRBJ1-5	TRBD1	TGTGCCAGCAGTTACATGTCAGGGGGCGCGGGTCAGCCCCAGCATTTT	CASSYMSGGAGQPQHF
TRBV6-5	-	TRBJ1-2	TRBD1	TGTGCCAGCAGTCACCGGACAGGCACCAACTATGGCTACACCTTC	CASSHRTGTNYGYTF